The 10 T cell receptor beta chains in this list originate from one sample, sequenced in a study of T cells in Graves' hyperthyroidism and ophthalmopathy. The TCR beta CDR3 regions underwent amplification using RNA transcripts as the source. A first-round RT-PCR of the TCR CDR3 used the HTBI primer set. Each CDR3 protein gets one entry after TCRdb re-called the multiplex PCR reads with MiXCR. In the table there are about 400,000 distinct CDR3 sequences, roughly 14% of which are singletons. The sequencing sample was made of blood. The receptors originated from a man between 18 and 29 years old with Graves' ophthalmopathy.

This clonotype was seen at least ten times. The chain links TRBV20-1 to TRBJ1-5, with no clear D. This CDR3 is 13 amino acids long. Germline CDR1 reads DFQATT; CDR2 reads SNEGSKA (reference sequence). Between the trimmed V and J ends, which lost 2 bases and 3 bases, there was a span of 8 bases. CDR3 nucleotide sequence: TGCAGTGCTAGATCGGCACTCAATCAGCCCCAGCATTTT. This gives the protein CSARSALNQPQHF.

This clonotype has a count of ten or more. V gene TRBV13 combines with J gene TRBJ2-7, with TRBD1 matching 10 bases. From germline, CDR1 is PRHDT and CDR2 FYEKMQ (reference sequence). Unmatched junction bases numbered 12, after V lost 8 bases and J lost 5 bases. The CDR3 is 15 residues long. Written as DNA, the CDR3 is TGTGCCAGCGCCAAACAGACAGGGGGCTGGGACGAGCAGTACTTC. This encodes CASAKQTGGWDEQYF.

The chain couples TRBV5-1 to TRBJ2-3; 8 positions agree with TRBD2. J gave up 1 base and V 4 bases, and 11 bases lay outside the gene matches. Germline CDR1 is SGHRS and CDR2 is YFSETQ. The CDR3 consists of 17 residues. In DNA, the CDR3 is TGCGCCAGCAGCCCCCCCGGGGCGGGAGGCCGCACAGATACGCAGTATTTT. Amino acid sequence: CASSPPGAGGRTDTQYF. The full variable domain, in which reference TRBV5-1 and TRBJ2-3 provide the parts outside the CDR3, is KAGVTQTPRYLIKTRGQQVTLSCSPISGHRSVSWYQQTPGQGLQFLFEYFSETQRNKGNFPGRFSGRQFSNSRSEMNVSTLELGDSALYLCASSPPGAGGRTDTQYFGPGTRLTVL.

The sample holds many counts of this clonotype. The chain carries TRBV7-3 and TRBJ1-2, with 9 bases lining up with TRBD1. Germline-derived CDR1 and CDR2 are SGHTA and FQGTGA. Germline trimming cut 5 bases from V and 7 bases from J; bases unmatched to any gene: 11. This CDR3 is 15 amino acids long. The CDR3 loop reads CASSQGQGQEGGYTF. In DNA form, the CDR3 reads TGTGCCAGCAGCCAGGGACAGGGACAGGAGGGTGGCTACACCTTC.

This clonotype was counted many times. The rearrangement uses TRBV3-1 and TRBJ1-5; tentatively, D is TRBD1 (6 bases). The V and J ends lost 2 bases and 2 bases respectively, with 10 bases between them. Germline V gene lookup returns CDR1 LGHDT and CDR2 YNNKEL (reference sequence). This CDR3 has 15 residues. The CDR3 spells CASSQLAGGNQPQHF. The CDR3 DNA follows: TGTGCCAGCAGCCAATTGGCAGGGGGCAATCAGCCCCAGCATTTT.

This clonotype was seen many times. CDR3 residues: CASSTEGGISYNEQFF. The DNA of the CDR3 is TGTGCCAGCAGCACAGAAGGGGGGATCTCCTACAATGAGCAGTTCTTC. The gene calls are TRBV7-3 and TRBJ2-1; D might be TRBD1 or TRBD2, each matching 6 bases. This CDR3 has 16 amino acids. V lost 5 bases and J 0 bases, leaving 14 bases between the germline ends. Per the germline V gene, CDR1 is SGHTA and CDR2 is FQGTGA.

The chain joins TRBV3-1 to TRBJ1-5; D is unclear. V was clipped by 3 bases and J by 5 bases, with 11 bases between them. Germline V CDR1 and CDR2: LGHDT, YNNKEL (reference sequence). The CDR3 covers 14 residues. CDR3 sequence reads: CASSQAVADQPQHF. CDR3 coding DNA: TGTGCCAGCAGCCAGGCAGTTGCCGATCAGCCCCAGCATTTT.

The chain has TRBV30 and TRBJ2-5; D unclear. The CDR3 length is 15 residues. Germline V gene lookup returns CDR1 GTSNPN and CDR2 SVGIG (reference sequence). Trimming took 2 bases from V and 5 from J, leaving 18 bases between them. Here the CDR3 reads CAWSILSETRETQYF. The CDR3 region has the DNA TGTGCCTGGAGTATACTGTCCGAGACGAGGGAGACCCAGTACTTC.

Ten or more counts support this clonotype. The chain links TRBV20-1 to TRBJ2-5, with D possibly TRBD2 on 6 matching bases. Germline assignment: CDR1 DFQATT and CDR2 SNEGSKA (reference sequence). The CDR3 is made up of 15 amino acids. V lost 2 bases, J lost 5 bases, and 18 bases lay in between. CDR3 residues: CSARTPMAGRETQYF. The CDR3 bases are TGCAGTGCTAGAACTCCCATGGCAGGGAGGGAGACCCAGTACTTC.

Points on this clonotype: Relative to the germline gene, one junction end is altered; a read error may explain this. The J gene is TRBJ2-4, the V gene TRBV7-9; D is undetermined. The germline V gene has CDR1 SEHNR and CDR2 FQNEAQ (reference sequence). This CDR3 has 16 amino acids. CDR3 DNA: TGTGCCAGCAGCTCCCCCGAAGCCGAAGCCAAAGACATTCAGTACTTC. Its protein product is CASSSPEAEAKDIQYF.